This is a list of T cell receptor beta chains from one sample in a study of blood T cell repertoires in COVID-19. TCRdb's copy holds only in-frame clones and misses some; the assay was immunoSEQ multiplex PCR. Of about 370,000 clones detected, 90% to 95% appear once; the ten largest clones hold around 0.94%. Sequencing was done on a sample of PBMCs or T cells enriched from blood (not recorded which). These receptors originate from a woman between 40 and 55 years old who had been exposed to COVID-19. Both conserved end residues are part of each CDR3. D genes are given only for firm matches. Size tells how often a clone was seen (once, few, many) or the class of an expanded clone, and some rows leave it out.

size	V	D	J	CDR3	DNA
NA	TRBV5-1	NA	TRBJ2-5	CASSTQGRETQYF	TGCGCCAGCAGCACACAGGGTAGGGAGACCCAGTACTTC
NA	TRBV27	TRBD2	TRBJ2-7	CASSRVAGLSSYEQYF	TGTGCCAGCAGCCGAGTAGCGGGGCTTAGCTCCTACGAGCAGTACTTC
NA	TRBV7-9	TRBD1	TRBJ1-2	CASQGQVAYGYTF	TGTGCCAGCCAGGGACAGGTAGCCTATGGCTACACCTTC
NA	TRBV7-3	NA	TRBJ1-2	CASSLIRTSNYGYTF	TGTGCCAGCAGCTTAATAAGGACATCTAACTATGGCTACACCTTC
NA	TRBV5-5	NA	TRBJ2-2	CASSLTLTGELFF	TGTGCCAGCAGCTTAACATTGACCGGGGAGCTGTTTTTT
NA	TRBV4-3	TRBD1	TRBJ2-2	CASSQVTGGTGELFF	TGCGCCAGCAGCCAAGTAACAGGGGGTACCGGGGAGCTGTTTTTT
NA	TRBV7-9	TRBD1	TRBJ1-2	CASSVPGTGVVGYTF	TGTGCCAGCAGCGTACCCGGGACAGGGGTCGTTGGCTACACCTTC
NA	TRBV6-5	NA	TRBJ1-2	CASSTRRRLMGYTF	TGTGCCAGCAGCACACGGAGACGACTAATGGGCTACACCTTC
NA	TRBV15	TRBD1	TRBJ1-2	CATSRAGTGYWGEGYTF	TGTGCCACCAGCAGGGCCGGGACAGGGTACTGGGGGGAAGGCTACACCTTC
NA	TRBV6-2/TRBV6-3	NA	TRBJ1-3	CASSYSAGPGNTIYF	TGTGCCAGCAGTTACTCTGCAGGTCCTGGAAACACCATATATTTT
NA	TRBV3-1/TRBV3-2	NA	TRBJ2-5	CASSPLSRETQYF	TGTGCCAGCAGCCCACTAAGTCGGGAGACCCAGTACTTC
NA	TRBV19	NA	TRBJ2-1	CASSRRGNHNEQFF	TGTGCCAGTAGTCGGCGGGGAAACCACAATGAGCAGTTCTTC
few	TRBV10-1	NA	TRBJ2-4	CASSESTGSIQYF	TGCGCCAGCAGTGAGTCGACAGGCAGCATTCAGTACTTC
NA	TRBV27	TRBD1	TRBJ1-2	CASSLSPRQGNYGYTF	TGTGCCAGCAGTTTATCCCCCCGACAGGGGAACTATGGCTACACCTTC
NA	TRBV29-1	TRBD1	TRBJ1-2	CSGSTGEYGYTF	TGCAGCGGTTCGACAGGGGAGTATGGCTACACCTTC